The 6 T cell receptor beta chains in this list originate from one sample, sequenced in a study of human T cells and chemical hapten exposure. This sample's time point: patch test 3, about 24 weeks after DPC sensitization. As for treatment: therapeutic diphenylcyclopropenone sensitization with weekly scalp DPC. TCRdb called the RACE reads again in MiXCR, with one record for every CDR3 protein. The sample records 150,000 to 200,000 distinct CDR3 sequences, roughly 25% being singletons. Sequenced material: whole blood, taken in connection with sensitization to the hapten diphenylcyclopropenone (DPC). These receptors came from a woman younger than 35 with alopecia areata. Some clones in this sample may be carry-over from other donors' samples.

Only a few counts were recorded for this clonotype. As DNA, the CDR3 is TGCAGCGCTGGGCGTGTTACTGAAGCTTTCTTT. Translating it yields CSAGRVTEAFF. The V call is TRBV29-1, the J call TRBJ1-1; D gene uncertain. CDR1 and CDR2 (germline): SQVTM, ANQGSEA. The CDR3 is 11 amino acids. V lost 7 bases, J lost 5 bases, and 11 bases lay in between. The whole variable domain, remainder taken from reference TRBV29-1 and TRBJ1-1, is SAVISQKPSRDICQRGTSLTIQCQVDSQVTMMFWYRQQPGQSLTLIATANQGSEATYESGFVIDKFPISRPNLTFSTLTVSNMSPEDSSIYLCSAGRVTEAFFGQGTRLTVV.

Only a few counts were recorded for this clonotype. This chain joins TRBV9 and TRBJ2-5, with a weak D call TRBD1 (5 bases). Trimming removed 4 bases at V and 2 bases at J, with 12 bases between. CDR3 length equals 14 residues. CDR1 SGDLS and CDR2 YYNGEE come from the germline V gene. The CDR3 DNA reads TGTGCCAGCAGCTCCCAGGGAAATCAAGAGACCCAGTACTTC. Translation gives CASSSQGNQETQYF. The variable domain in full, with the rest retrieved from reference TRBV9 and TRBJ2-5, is DSGVTQTPKHLITATGQRVTLRCSPRSGDLSVYWYQQSLDQGLQFLIQYYNGEERAKGNILERFSAQQFPDLHSELNLSSLELGDSALYFCASSSQGNQETQYFGPGTRLLVL.

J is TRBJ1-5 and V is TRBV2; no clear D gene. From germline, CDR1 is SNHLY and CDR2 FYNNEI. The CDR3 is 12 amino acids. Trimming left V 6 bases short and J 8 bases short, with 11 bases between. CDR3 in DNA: TGTGCCAGCAGGAGGGTAGGAGAGCCCCAGCATTTT. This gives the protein CASRRVGEPQHF.

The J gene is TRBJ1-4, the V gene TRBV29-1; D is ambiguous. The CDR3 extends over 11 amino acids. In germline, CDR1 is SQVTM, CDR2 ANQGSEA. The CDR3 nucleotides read TGCTCGTGCCGGGTAGGCGAAAAACTGTTTTTT. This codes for CSCRVGEKLFF.

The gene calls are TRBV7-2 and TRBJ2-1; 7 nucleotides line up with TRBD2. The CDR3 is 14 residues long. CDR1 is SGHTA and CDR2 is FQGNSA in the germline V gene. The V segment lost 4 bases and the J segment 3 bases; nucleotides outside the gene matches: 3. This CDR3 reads CASSSGTNYNEQFF. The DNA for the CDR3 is TGTGCCAGCAGCTCCGGGACTAACTACAATGAGCAGTTCTTC. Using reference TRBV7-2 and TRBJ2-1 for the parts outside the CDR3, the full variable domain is GAGVSQSPSNKVTEKGKDVELRCDPISGHTALYWYRQSLGQGLEFLIYFQGNSAPDKSGLPSDRFSAERTGGSVSTLTIQRTQQEDSAVYLCASSSGTNYNEQFFGPGTRLTVL.

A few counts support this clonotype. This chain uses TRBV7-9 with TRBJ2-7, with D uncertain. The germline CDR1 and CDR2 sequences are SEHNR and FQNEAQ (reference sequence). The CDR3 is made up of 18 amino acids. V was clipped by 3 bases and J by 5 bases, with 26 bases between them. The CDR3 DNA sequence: TGTGCCAGCAGCTTCCCCCCTCTGGTGGATCCCCTCTTACACGAGCAGTACTTC. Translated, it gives CASSFPPLVDPLLHEQYF.